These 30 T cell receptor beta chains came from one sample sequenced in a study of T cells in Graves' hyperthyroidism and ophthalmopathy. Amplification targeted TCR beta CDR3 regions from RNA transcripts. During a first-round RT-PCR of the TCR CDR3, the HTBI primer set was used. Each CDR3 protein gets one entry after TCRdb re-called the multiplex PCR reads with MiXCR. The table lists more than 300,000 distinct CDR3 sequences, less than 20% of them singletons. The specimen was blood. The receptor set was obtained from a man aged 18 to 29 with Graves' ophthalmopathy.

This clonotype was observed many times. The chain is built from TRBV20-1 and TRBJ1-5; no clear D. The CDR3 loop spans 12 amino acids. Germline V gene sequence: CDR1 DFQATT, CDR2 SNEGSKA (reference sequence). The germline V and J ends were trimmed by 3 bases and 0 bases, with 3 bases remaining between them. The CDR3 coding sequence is TGCAGTGCTAGTAATAGCAATCAGCCCCAGCATTTT. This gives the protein CSASNSNQPQHF.

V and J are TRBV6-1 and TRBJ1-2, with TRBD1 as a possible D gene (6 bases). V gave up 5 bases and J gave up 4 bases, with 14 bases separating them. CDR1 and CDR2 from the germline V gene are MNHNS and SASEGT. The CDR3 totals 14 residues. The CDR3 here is CASSSTGYSYGYTF. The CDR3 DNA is TGTGCCAGCAGTTCTACAGGGTACTCCTATGGCTACACCTTC.

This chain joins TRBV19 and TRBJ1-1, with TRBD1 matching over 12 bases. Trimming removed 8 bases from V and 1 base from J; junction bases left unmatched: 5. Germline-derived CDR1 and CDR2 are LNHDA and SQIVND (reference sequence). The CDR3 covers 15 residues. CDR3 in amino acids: CASSGQGASNTEAFF. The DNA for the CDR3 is TGTGCCAGTTCGGGACAGGGGGCATCGAACACTGAAGCTTTCTTT.

DNA of the CDR3: TGTGCCAGTAGTATTGTGGGCCCCGGGCAAGAGACCCAGTACTTC. Its translation: CASSIVGPGQETQYF. This chain connects TRBV19 to TRBJ2-5, with no clear D. Deletions cut 3 bases from V and 2 bases from J, with 13 bases between. This CDR3 is 15 amino acids long. CDR1 and CDR2 (germline): LNHDA, SQIVND (reference sequence).

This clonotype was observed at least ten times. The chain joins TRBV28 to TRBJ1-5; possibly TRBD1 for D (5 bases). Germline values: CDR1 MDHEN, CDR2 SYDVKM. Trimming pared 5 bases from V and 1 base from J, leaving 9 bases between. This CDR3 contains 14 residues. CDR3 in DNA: TGTGCCAGCAGTCGGGACGTAAGCAATCAGCCCCAGCATTTT. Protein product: CASSRDVSNQPQHF.

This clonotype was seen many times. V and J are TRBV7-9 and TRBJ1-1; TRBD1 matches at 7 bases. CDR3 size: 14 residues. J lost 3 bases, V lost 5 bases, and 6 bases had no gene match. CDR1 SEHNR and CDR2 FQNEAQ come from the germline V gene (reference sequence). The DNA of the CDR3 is TGTGCCAGCAGCCCTGCAGGGGGGGACACTGAAGCTTTCTTT. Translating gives CASSPAGGDTEAFF. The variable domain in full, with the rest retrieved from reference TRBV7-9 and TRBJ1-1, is DTGVSQNPRHKITKRGQNVTFRCDPISEHNRLYWYRQTLGQGPEFLTYFQNEAQLEKSRLLSDRFSAERPKGSFSTLEIQRTEQGDSAMYLCASSPAGGDTEAFFGQGTRLTVV.

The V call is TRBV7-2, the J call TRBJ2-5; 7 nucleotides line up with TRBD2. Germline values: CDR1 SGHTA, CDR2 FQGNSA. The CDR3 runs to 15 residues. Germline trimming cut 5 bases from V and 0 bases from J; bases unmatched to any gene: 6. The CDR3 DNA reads TGTGCCAGCAGCCAGAGGCTAGCGGACCAAGAGACCCAGTACTTC. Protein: CASSQRLADQETQYF.

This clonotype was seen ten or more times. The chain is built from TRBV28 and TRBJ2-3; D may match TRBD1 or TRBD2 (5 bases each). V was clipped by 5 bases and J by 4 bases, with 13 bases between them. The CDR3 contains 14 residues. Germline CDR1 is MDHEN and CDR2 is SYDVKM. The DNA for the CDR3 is TGTGCCAGCAGTCGGGACCTTGCTCCAGATACGCAGTATTTT. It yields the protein CASSRDLAPDTQYF.

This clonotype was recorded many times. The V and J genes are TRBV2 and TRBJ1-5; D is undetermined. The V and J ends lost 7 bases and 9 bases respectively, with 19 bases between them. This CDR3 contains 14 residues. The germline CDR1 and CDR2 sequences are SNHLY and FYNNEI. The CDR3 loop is CASIGQPGMGPQHF. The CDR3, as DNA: TGTGCCAGCATTGGGCAGCCTGGGATGGGGCCCCAGCATTTT. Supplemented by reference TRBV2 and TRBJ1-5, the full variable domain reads EPEVTQTPSHQVTQMGQEVILRCVPISNHLYFYWYRQILGQKVEFLVSFYNNEISEKSEIFDDQFSVERPDGSNFTLKIRSTKLEDSAMYFCASIGQPGMGPQHFGDGTRLSIL.

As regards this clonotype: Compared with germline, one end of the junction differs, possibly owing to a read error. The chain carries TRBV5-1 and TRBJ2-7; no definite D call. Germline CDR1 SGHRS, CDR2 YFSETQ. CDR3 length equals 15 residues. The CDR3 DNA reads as TGTGCCAGCAGCTTGCTGGACCCCGAGATGGGGGAGCAGTACTTC. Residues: CASSLLDPEMGEQYF.

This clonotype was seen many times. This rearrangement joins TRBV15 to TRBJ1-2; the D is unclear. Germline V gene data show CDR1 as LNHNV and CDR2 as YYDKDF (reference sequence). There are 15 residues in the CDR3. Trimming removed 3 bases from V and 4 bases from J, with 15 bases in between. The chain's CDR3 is CATSRDRRDLYGYTF. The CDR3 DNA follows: TGTGCCACCAGCAGGGACCGCCGGGATCTCTATGGCTACACCTTC.

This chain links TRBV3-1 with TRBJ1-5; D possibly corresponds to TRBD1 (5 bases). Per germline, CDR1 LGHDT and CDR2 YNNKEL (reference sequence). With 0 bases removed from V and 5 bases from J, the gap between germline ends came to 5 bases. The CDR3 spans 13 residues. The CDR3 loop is CASSQEGDQPQHF. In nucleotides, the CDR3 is TGTGCCAGCAGCCAAGAGGGGGATCAGCCCCAGCATTTT.

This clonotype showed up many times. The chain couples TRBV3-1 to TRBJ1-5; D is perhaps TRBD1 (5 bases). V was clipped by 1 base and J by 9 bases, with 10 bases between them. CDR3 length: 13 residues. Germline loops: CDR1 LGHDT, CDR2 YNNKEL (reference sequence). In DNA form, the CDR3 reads TGTGCCAGCAGCCAAGGGGGGGGACGGCCCCAGCATTTT. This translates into CASSQGGGRPQHF.

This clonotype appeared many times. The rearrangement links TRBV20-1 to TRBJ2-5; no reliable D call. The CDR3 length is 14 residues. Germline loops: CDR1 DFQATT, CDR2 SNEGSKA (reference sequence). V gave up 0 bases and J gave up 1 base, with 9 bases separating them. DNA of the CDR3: TGCAGTGCTAGAGATGGGTTACCCCAAGAGACCCAGTACTTC. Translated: CSARDGLPQETQYF.

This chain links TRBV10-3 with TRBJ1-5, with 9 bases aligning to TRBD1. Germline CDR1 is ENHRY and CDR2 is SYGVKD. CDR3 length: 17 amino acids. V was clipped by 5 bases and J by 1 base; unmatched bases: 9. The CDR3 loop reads CAISSTGGPGSNQPQHF. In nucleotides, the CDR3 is TGTGCCATCAGTTCAACAGGGGGCCCGGGGAGCAATCAGCCCCAGCATTTT.

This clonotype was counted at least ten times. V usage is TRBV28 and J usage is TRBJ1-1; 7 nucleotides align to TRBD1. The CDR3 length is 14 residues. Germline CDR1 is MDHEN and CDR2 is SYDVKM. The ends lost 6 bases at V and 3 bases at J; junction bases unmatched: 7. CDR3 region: CASREQGRDTEAFF. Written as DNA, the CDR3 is TGTGCCAGCAGAGAACAGGGGAGAGACACTGAAGCTTTCTTT.

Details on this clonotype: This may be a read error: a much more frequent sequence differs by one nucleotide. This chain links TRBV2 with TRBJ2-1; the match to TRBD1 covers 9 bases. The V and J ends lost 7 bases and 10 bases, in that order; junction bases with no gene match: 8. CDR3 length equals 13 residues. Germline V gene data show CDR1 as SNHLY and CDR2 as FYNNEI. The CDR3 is CASMDRGVEEQFF. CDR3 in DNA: TGTGCCAGCATGGACAGGGGTGTAGAGGAGCAGTTCTTC.

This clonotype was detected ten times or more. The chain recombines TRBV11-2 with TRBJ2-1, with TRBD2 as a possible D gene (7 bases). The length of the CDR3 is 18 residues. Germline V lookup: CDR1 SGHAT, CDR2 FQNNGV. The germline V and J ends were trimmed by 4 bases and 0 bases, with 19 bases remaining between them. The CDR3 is CASSSLRGGQSSYNEQFF. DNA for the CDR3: TGTGCCAGCAGCTCTCTTAGGGGGGGGCAAAGCTCCTACAATGAGCAGTTCTTC.

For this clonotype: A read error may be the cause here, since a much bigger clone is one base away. Here the CDR3 reads CASSQRDRSYEQYF. The CDR3 DNA follows: TGTGCCAGCAGCCAGCGGGACAGATCCTACGAGCAGTACTTC. J is TRBJ2-7 and V is TRBV11-2; D possibly matches TRBD1 or TRBD2 (7 bases each). CDR1 is SGHAT, CDR2 FQNNGV, per germline. Trimming cost V 5 bases and J 1 base, with 12 bases left between them. CDR3 length: 14 residues.

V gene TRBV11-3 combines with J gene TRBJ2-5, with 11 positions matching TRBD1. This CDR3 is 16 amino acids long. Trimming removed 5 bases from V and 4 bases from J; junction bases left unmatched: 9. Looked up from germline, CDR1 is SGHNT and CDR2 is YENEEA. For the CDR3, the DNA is TGTGCCAGCAGCGTTAATCCGGGACAGGGGGGAGAGACCCAGTACTTC. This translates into CASSVNPGQGGETQYF.

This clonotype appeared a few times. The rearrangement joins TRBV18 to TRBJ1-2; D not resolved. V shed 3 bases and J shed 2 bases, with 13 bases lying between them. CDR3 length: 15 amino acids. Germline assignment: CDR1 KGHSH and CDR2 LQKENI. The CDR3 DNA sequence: TGTGCCAGCTCACCGAGGCAGGTAGAGAACTATGGCTACACCTTC. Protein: CASSPRQVENYGYTF.

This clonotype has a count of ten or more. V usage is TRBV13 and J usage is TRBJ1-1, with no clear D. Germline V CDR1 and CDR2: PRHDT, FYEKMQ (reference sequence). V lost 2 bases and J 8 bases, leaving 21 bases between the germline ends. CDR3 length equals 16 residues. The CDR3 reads CASSLSRYFNQDEAFF. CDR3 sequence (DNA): TGTGCCAGCAGCTTAAGCCGATACTTCAATCAGGACGAAGCTTTCTTT.

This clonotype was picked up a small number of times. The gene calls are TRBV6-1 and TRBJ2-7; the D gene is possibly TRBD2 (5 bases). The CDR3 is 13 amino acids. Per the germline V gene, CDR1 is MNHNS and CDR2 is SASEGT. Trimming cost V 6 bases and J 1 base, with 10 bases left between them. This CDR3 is CASRPAGSYEQYF. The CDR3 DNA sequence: TGTGCCAGCAGACCCGCGGGTTCCTACGAGCAGTACTTC.

The DNA of the CDR3 is TGTGCCAGCGCCGGGACAGCATATCAGCCCCAGCATTTT. This translates into CASAGTAYQPQHF. V and J are TRBV6-1 and TRBJ1-5; TRBD1 aligns across 7 bases. The V gene's germline CDR1 is MNHNS and CDR2 SASEGT. The CDR3 is made up of 13 amino acids. J gave up 5 bases and V 8 bases, and 6 bases lay outside the gene matches.

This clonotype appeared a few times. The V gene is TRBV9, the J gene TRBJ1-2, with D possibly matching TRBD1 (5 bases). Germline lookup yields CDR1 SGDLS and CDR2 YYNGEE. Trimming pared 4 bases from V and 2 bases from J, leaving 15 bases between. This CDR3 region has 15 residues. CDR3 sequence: CASSSRQYQNYGYTF. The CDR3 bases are TGTGCCAGCAGCTCACGACAGTATCAAAACTATGGCTACACCTTC.

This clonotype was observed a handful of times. CDR3 amino acids: CASSLGFGQRGQPQHF. CDR3 bases: TGTGCCAGCAGCTTAGGATTCGGACAGCGGGGCCAGCCCCAGCATTTT. V usage is TRBV7-9 and J usage is TRBJ1-5, with D perhaps TRBD1 (6 bases). V dropped 1 base and J dropped 7 bases, with 17 bases sitting between them. This CDR3 has 16 amino acids. Germline values: CDR1 SEHNR, CDR2 FQNEAQ (reference sequence). Full variable domain (remainder filled in from reference TRBV7-9 and TRBJ1-5): DTGVSQNPRHKITKRGQNVTFRCDPISEHNRLYWYRQTLGQGPEFLTYFQNEAQLEKSRLLSDRFSAERPKGSFSTLEIQRTEQGDSAMYLCASSLGFGQRGQPQHFGDGTRLSIL.

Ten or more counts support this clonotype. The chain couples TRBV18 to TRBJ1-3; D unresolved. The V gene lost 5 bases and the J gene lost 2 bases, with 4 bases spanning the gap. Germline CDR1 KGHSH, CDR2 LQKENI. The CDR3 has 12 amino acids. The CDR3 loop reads CASSETGNTIYF. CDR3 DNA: TGTGCCAGCTCAGAAACTGGAAACACCATATATTTT.

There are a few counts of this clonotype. CDR3 DNA: TGTGCCAGCAGTTACGGGACAGGCGAAAGGCAATACTTC. Residues: CASSYGTGERQYF. The chain uses TRBV9 and TRBJ2-7; TRBD1 agrees at 8 bases. Trimming removed 5 bases from V and 13 bases from J; junction bases left unmatched: 14. Germline V gene lookup returns CDR1 SGDLS and CDR2 YYNGEE. The CDR3 is 13 residues long.

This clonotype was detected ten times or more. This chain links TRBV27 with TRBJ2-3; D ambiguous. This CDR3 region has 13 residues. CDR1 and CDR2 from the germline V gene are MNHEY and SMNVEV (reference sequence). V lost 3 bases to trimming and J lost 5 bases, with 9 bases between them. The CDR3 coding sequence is TGTGCCAGCAGTTTCGGTGGAATAGATACGCAGTATTTT. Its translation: CASSFGGIDTQYF.

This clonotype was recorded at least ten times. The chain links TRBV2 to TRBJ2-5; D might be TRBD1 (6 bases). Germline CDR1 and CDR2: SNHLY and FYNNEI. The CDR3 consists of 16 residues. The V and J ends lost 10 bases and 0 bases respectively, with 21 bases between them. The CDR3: CATLDRAGAYQETQYF. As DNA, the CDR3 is TGTGCCACCCTAGACCGGGCAGGGGCGTACCAAGAGACCCAGTACTTC. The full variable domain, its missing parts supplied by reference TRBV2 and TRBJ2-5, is EPEVTQTPSHQVTQMGQEVILRCVPISNHLYFYWYRQILGQKVEFLVSFYNNEISEKSEIFDDQFSVERPDGSNFTLKIRSTKLEDSAMYFCATLDRAGAYQETQYFGPGTRLLVL.